These 30 T cell receptor beta chains were all obtained from the same sample, sequenced in a study of blood T cell repertoires in COVID-19 (dated by TCRdb to about 2020). Library generation was performed with the immunoSEQ multiplex PCR assay. TCRdb took over this immuneACCESS table, retaining in-frame rearrangements with V and J assigned. Such tables are incomplete; in checked studies, under half of the missing clones stem from an unresolved V gene, and the remainder is unexplained. Across this sample there are around 300,000 clones, with about 88% seen only once. 2% to 2.5% of the sample comes from the top ten. Sequenced sample: PBMCs or T cells enriched from blood (not recorded which). All receptors derive from a woman aged 55-69 years in a cohort exposed to, infected with or recovered from COVID-19 (not recorded which).

This chain uses TRBV18 with TRBJ1-5; the D gene is possibly TRBD1 (5 bases). The V end lost 3 bases, the J end lost 5 bases, and 8 bases lay between the germline ends. From germline, CDR1 is KGHSH and CDR2 LQKENI. This CDR3 contains 13 residues. The CDR3 nucleotides are TGTGCCAGCTCACCCCAGGGTTATCAGCCCCAGCATTTT. Translation: CASSPQGYQPQHF.

This clone was counted only a few times. The chain has TRBV21-1 and TRBJ1-5; TRBD1 is the table's D call, not checked against the DNA. TRBV21-1 is shown as a pseudogene. The CDR3 length is 15 residues. The CDR3 sequence: CASPWTAPRHQPQHF. CDR3 in DNA: TGTGCCAGCCCCTGGACAGCCCCACGACATCAGCCCCAGCATTTT.

The CDR3 loop is CATTRGGMNTEAFF. The CDR3 DNA reads as TGCGCCACCACCCGCGGGGGGATGAACACTGAAGCTTTCTTT. The rearrangement links TRBV10-1 to TRBJ1-1, with D perhaps matching TRBD1 (5 bases). Germline values: CDR1 WNHNN, CDR2 SYGVQD (reference sequence). This CDR3 is 14 amino acids long. Between the trimmed V and J ends, which lost 10 bases and 0 bases, there was a span of 15 bases.

This chain links TRBV9 with TRBJ2-2; perhaps TRBD1 as D (6 bases). Trimming took off 4 bases at V and 4 bases at J, with 14 bases between the two ends. Looked up from germline, CDR1 is SGDLS and CDR2 is YYNGEE. The CDR3 has 15 residues. CDR3 sequence reads: CASSPRDTSTGELFF. DNA for the CDR3: TGTGCCAGCAGCCCCCGGGACACATCCACCGGGGAGCTGTTTTTT.

V is TRBV4-1 and J is TRBJ1-3, with D maybe TRBD1 (6 bases). Germline CDR1 is MGHRA and CDR2 is YSYEKL. This CDR3 contains 16 residues. V lost 1 base, J lost 2 bases, and 12 bases lay in between. DNA of the CDR3: TGCGCCAGCAGCCAAGCCCCACAGGGAACTGGAAACACCATATATTTT. Its translation: CASSQAPQGTGNTIYF.

The CDR3 is CASSLRAGAGYNEQFF. Written as DNA, the CDR3 is TGCGCCAGCAGCTTGAGGGCGGGAGCAGGATACAATGAGCAGTTCTTC. The chain combines TRBV5-1 with TRBJ2-1; the match to TRBD2 covers 7 bases. V lost 1 base to trimming and J lost 4 bases; unmatched junction nucleotides: 8. The length of the CDR3 is 16 residues. Germline lookup yields CDR1 SGHRS and CDR2 YFSETQ.

The rearrangement uses TRBV29-1 and TRBJ1-2, with D perhaps matching TRBD1 (6 bases). The CDR3 runs to 14 residues. Trimming removed 6 bases at V and 0 bases at J, with 14 bases between. CDR1 SQVTM and CDR2 ANQGSEA come from the germline V gene. CDR3 nucleotides: TGCAGCGTATCCGGGACACCTGCTAACTATGGCTACACCTTC. This translates into CSVSGTPANYGYTF. The full variable domain, its missing parts supplied by reference TRBV29-1 and TRBJ1-2, is SAVISQKPSRDICQRGTSLTIQCQVDSQVTMMFWYRQQPGQSLTLIATANQGSEATYESGFVIDKFPISRPNLTFSTLTVSNMSPEDSSIYLCSVSGTPANYGYTFGSGTRLTVV.

CDR3 sequence reads: CASSPDRGDGYTF. The DNA for the CDR3 is TGTGCCAGCAGTCCGGACAGGGGGGACGGCTACACCTTC. This chain uses TRBV6-4 with TRBJ1-2; 10 bases line up with TRBD1. V dropped 5 bases and J dropped 8; count of bases not matched to a gene: 5. This CDR3 has 13 residues. In germline, CDR1 is MRHNA, CDR2 SNTAGT.

The gene calls are TRBV28 and TRBJ2-5; a possible D gene is TRBD1 (6 bases). V lost 4 bases and J lost 5, with 20 bases in between. The length of the CDR3 is 16 residues. Germline V CDR1 and CDR2: MDHEN, SYDVKM. The CDR3 DNA follows: TGTGCCAGCAGTTCCCCGGGACACCTTTCGAGGGAGACCCAGTACTTC. Translating it yields CASSSPGHLSRETQYF.

The chain uses TRBV18 and TRBJ2-1; 14 bases agree with TRBD2. The V segment lost 3 bases and the J segment 12 bases; nucleotides outside the gene matches: 7. Germline CDR1 reads KGHSH; CDR2 reads LQKENI. The CDR3 sequence is 15 residues long. In DNA form, the CDR3 reads TGTGCCAGCTCACCGATGACTAGCGGGAGGGGGGGGCAGTTCTTC. Translation: CASSPMTSGRGGQFF.

The V and J genes are TRBV6-2 or TRBV6-3 and TRBJ2-5, with 15 bases identical to TRBD2. Losses at the gene ends were 6 bases for V and 11 bases for J; bases not matched to a gene: 4. CDR1 is MNHEY and CDR2 is SVGEGT in the germline V gene. The CDR3 covers 13 residues. CDR3: CASSGLAGGPQYF. The CDR3 nucleotides read TGTGCCAGCAGCGGACTAGCGGGAGGGCCTCAGTACTTC.

In its sample, this clone was seen once. The V and J genes are TRBV20-1 and TRBJ1-2; weak D call: TRBD1 (5 bases). From germline, CDR1 is DFQATT and CDR2 SNEGSKA (reference sequence). Trimming shortened V by 6 bases and J by 10 bases, and 15 bases separated the two germline ends. The CDR3 is 11 residues long. CDR3 in DNA: TGCAGTGCCATCCGACAGACGGACTACACCTTC. This sequence encodes CSAIRQTDYTF.

This chain links TRBV18 with TRBJ1-1; perhaps TRBD1 as D (5 bases). CDR3 length: 14 amino acids. V lost 3 bases and J lost 1, with 9 bases in between. The germline gives CDR1 KGHSH, CDR2 LQKENI. The DNA of the CDR3 is TGTGCCAGCTCACCGATTGGACAGAACACTGAAGCTTTCTTT. Its translation is CASSPIGQNTEAFF. Together with reference TRBV18 and TRBJ1-1, the CDR3 gives the full variable domain: NAGVMQNPRHLVRRRGQEARLRCSPMKGHSHVYWYRQLPEEGLKFMVYLQKENIIDESGMPKERFSAEFPKEGPSILRIQQVVRGDSAAYFCASSPIGQNTEAFFGQGTRLTVV.

The V gene is TRBV7-2, the J gene TRBJ2-1; TRBD1 agrees at 7 bases. Germline CDR1 reads SGHTA; CDR2 reads FQGNSA. There are 15 residues in the CDR3. V gave up 0 bases and J gave up 2 bases; unmatched junction bases: 1. CDR3 nucleotide sequence: TGTGCCAGCAGCTTAGCTGGGACAGCCTACAATGAGCAGTTCTTC. This encodes CASSLAGTAYNEQFF.

The gene calls are TRBV19 and TRBJ1-1, with D perhaps matching TRBD1 (6 bases). V was pared by 3 bases and J by 5 bases, with 16 bases between. CDR1 is LNHDA and CDR2 is SQIVND in the germline V gene (reference sequence). There are 15 residues in the CDR3. The CDR3 region is CASSMRGGIQTEAFF. CDR3 coding DNA: TGTGCCAGTAGTATGCGAGGGGGTATCCAGACTGAAGCTTTCTTT. Based on the CDR3 plus reference TRBV19 and TRBJ1-1, the full variable domain is DGGITQSPKYLFRKEGQNVTLSCEQNLNHDAMYWYRQDPGQGLRLIYYSQIVNDFQKGDIAEGYSVSREKKESFPLTVTSAQKNPTAFYLCASSMRGGIQTEAFFGQGTRLTVV.

This sequence joins TRBV5-1 and TRBJ2-2, with D hard to call. In germline, CDR1 is SGHRS, CDR2 YFSETQ. There are 12 residues in the CDR3. V lost 1 base, J lost 6 bases, and 4 bases lay in between. The CDR3: CASSLLAGELFF. CDR3 in DNA: TGCGCCAGCAGCTTGCTCGCCGGGGAGCTGTTTTTT.

The chain recombines TRBV10-2 with TRBJ2-7; D might be TRBD2 (6 bases). Trimming cost V 2 bases and J 12 bases, with 11 bases left between them. The CDR3 runs 11 residues. Germline assignment: CDR1 WSHSY and CDR2 SAAADI. This chain's CDR3 is CASSEERVRYF. The CDR3 DNA sequence: TGCGCCAGCAGTGAGGAGCGGGTAAGGTACTTC.

The chain employs TRBV6-5 and TRBJ2-2; TRBD2 agrees at 11 bases. The CDR3 spans 14 residues. The trim removed 6 bases at V and 6 bases at J, leaving 3 bases unmatched. CDR1 MNHEY and CDR2 SVGAGI come from the germline V gene. This chain's CDR3 is CASRTSGISGELFF. CDR3 DNA sequence: TGTGCCAGCAGGACTAGCGGGATATCCGGGGAGCTGTTTTTT.

The V and J genes are TRBV19 and TRBJ2-7; TRBD1 matches 9 bases. The CDR3 is 13 amino acids. The germline CDR1 and CDR2 sequences are LNHDA and SQIVND (reference sequence). J was trimmed by 6 bases and V by 5 bases; bases with no gene match: 5. The CDR3 loop reads CASSPGQGTEQYF. CDR3 coding DNA: TGTGCCAGTAGTCCGGGACAGGGTACCGAGCAGTACTTC.

This clone has a single count. This chain joins TRBV12-3 or TRBV12-4 and TRBJ2-5; the D gene is possibly TRBD1 (6 bases). The CDR3 covers 13 residues. Between the trimmed V and J ends, which lost 1 base and 5 bases, there was a span of 8 bases. The CDR3 nucleotides are TGTGCCAGCAGTTTAGACAGGGAGGAGACCCAGTACTTC. Protein: CASSLDREETQYF.

V usage is TRBV9 and J usage is TRBJ1-6; 8 nucleotides line up with TRBD1. Germline lookup yields CDR1 SGDLS and CDR2 YYNGEE. CDR3 length equals 15 residues. J lost 10 bases, V lost 3 bases, and 9 bases had no gene match. The CDR3 DNA reads TGTGCCAGCAGCGGGACAGGGAAGGATGGCTCACCCCTCCACTTT. It specifies CASSGTGKDGSPLHF.

V gene TRBV28 combines with J gene TRBJ1-1; D is uncertain. Trimming removed 5 bases at V and 1 base at J, with 8 bases between. This CDR3 has 13 amino acids. The germline gives CDR1 MDHEN, CDR2 SYDVKM. DNA of the CDR3: TGTGCCAGCAGTATCTATCCGAACACTGAAGCTTTCTTT. Protein sequence: CASSIYPNTEAFF.

The V gene is TRBV19, the J gene TRBJ2-7, with D possibly TRBD1 on 7 matching bases. The CDR3 is made up of 16 amino acids. The germline V gene has CDR1 LNHDA and CDR2 SQIVND (reference sequence). Trimming removed 5 bases at V and 3 bases at J, with 20 bases between. The CDR3 loop reads CASSVTGVRGGYEQYF. Written as DNA, the CDR3 is TGTGCCAGTAGTGTCACAGGGGTGCGGGGAGGCTACGAGCAGTACTTC.

This clone has just one count. The J gene is TRBJ2-1, the V gene TRBV5-1; 11 bases agree with TRBD2. Unmatched junction bases numbered 4, after V lost 4 bases and J lost 4 bases. This CDR3 spans 15 amino acids. Per germline, CDR1 SGHRS and CDR2 YFSETQ. CDR3 nucleotide sequence: TGCGCCAGCAGCACTCGGACTAGCGGGTACAATGAGCAGTTCTTC. It specifies CASSTRTSGYNEQFF.

The gene calls are TRBV6-1 and TRBJ2-1; TRBD2 matches at 9 bases. After removal of 3 bases from V and 4 bases from J, the junction contained 1 base not matched to a gene. The CDR3 consists of 14 residues. Germline loops: CDR1 MNHNS, CDR2 SASEGT. Written as DNA, the CDR3 is TGTGCCAGCAGTGACCTAGCGGGGTACAATGAGCAGTTCTTC. Its protein is CASSDLAGYNEQFF.

The rearrangement joins TRBV6-5 to TRBJ2-7; the match to TRBD2 covers 8 bases. The germline V gene has CDR1 MNHEY and CDR2 SVGAGI. The trim removed 0 bases at V and 7 bases at J, leaving 8 bases unmatched. The CDR3 extends over 15 amino acids. The CDR3 loop is CASSYSAGGTKEQYF. As DNA, the CDR3 is TGTGCCAGCAGTTACTCGGCGGGGGGTACAAAAGAGCAGTACTTC.

This chain connects TRBV2 to TRBJ2-7, with 7 positions matching TRBD2. CDR1 and CDR2 (germline): SNHLY, FYNNEI. CDR3 length: 16 amino acids. With V trimmed by 4 bases and J by 5 bases, 14 bases remained unmatched. The CDR3 bases are TGTGCCAGCAGTGGTACATTAGGGAGGGGTAGGGACGAGCAGTACTTC. Residues: CASSGTLGRGRDEQYF.

This clone was found once. The chain is built from TRBV3-1 (or the pseudogene TRBV3-2) and TRBJ2-1; 8 bases align to TRBD2. The ends lost 1 base at V and 6 bases at J; junction bases unmatched: 2. This CDR3 spans 14 amino acids. From germline, CDR1 is LGHDT and CDR2 YNNKEL (reference sequence). In DNA, the CDR3 is TGTGCCAGCAGCCAAGGGGGACTAGGCAATGAGCAGTTCTTC. This sequence encodes CASSQGGLGNEQFF.

This clone has a single count. The rearrangement links TRBV9 to TRBJ2-7, with a weak D call TRBD1 (6 bases). The CDR3 loop spans 15 amino acids. Germline V gene lookup returns CDR1 SGDLS and CDR2 YYNGEE. V was shortened by 4 bases and J by 5 bases, with 19 bases between the two germline ends. CDR3 region: CASSPRVGANHEQYF. The CDR3 DNA follows: TGTGCCAGCAGCCCCCGGGTGGGGGCCAACCACGAGCAGTACTTC.

The V and J genes are TRBV5-1 and TRBJ2-3; 10 nucleotides align to TRBD2. The V gene's germline CDR1 is SGHRS and CDR2 YFSETQ. V lost 3 bases, J lost 2 bases, and 3 bases stayed unmatched. The CDR3 totals 15 residues. The CDR3 nucleotides are TGCGCCAGCAGCTCCGGACTAGCGGCCACAGATACGCAGTATTTT. Its protein is CASSSGLAATDTQYF.